This TCR beta chain was sequenced during a study of CD8+CD57+ T cells in acquired aplastic anemia. This clonotype has a handful of counts. Its cognate antigen is unknown. Germline V gene data show CDR1 as DFQATT and CDR2 as SNEGSKA (reference sequence). The length of the CDR3 is 13 residues. With 0 bases removed from V and 2 bases from J, the gap between germline ends came to 6 bases. It was patients with CD8+CD57+ cell expansion by flow cytometry who were chosen for sequencing. It was genomic DNA that served as the template for profiling TCR beta VDJ and CDR3. A single record per CDR3 protein comes from TCRdb applying MiXCR to the reads. Here the sample spans about 290,000 distinct CDR3 sequences, under 65% being singletons. Study-level points and caveats: Around 30 sequences, all CD8+ CDR3, were shared between patients and controls.

This receptor was taken from a human donor with aplastic anemia. The chain joins TRBV20-1 to TRBJ2-3; no firm D call. Specimen: sorted CD4+, CD8+, or CD8+CD57+ T cells (not recorded which) from PBMCs. Here the CDR3 DNA reads TGCAGTGCTAGAGACCGCGTCACAGATACGCAGTATTTT. Its translation is CSARDRVTDTQYF.